The 8 T cell receptor beta chains reported below all come from one sample, sequenced in a study of OX40 agonist ivuxolimab in advanced cancers. The protocol was immunoSEQ multiplex PCR, while the TCRdb copy is restricted to in-frame clones and leaves out a portion. Among 60,000 or so clones listed, 94% were seen once. This sample comprised CD4+ or CD8+ T cells sorted from blood, obtained in a trial of the OX40 agonist ivuxolimab. Receptor source: an adult with an advanced solid tumor such as melanoma, head and neck, liver or kidney cancer.

The CDR3 is CASSVVSSDYNEQFF. As DNA, the CDR3 is TGTGCCAGCAGCGTAGTTTCTAGCGACTACAATGAGCAGTTCTTC. The J gene is TRBJ2-1, the V gene TRBV9; tentative D call: TRBD2 (6 bases). The ends were cut back, 0 bases at V and 3 bases at J, with 10 bases in the middle. This CDR3 spans 15 amino acids. The germline CDR1 and CDR2 sequences are SGDLS and YYNGEE. Full variable domain (rest looked up from reference TRBV9 and TRBJ2-1): DSGVTQTPKHLITATGQRVTLRCSPRSGDLSVYWYQQSLDQGLQFLIQYYNGEERAKGNILERFSAQQFPDLHSELNLSSLELGDSALYFCASSVVSSDYNEQFFGPGTRLTVL.

The chain couples TRBV27 to TRBJ2-3; 7 bases are shared with TRBD2. Germline CDR1 is MNHEY and CDR2 is SMNVEV (reference sequence). The CDR3 is made up of 14 amino acids. V dropped 3 bases and J dropped 5; count of bases not matched to a gene: 5. CDR3 nucleotides: TGTGCCAGCAGTTTCAGTCTAGCGGTAGATACGCAGTATTTT. Protein: CASSFSLAVDTQYF.

This chain joins TRBV11-3 and TRBJ2-2; no clear D. The V gene lost 1 base and the J gene lost 7 bases, with 7 bases spanning the gap. Germline CDR1 and CDR2: SGHNT and YENEEA. The CDR3 consists of 13 residues. Written as DNA, the CDR3 is TGTGCCAGCAGCTTAGCCGGCATCGGGGAGCTGTTTTTT. Translation gives CASSLAGIGELFF.

V usage is TRBV7-9 and J usage is TRBJ2-7, with a possible D match to TRBD1 (6 bases). CDR3 length: 14 amino acids. Germline CDR1 SEHNR, CDR2 FQNEAQ (reference sequence). Trimming left V 5 bases short and J 2 bases short, with 13 bases between. The CDR3 loop reads CASSRTGTPYEQYF. The CDR3 region has the DNA TGTGCCAGCAGCCGTACAGGGACCCCCTACGAGCAGTACTTC.

The chain recombines TRBV6-6 with TRBJ2-3; D possibly corresponds to TRBD1 (7 bases). The V end lost 2 bases, the J end lost 5 bases, and 14 bases lay between the germline ends. Germline V gene data show CDR1 as MNHNY and CDR2 as SVGAGI (reference sequence). The CDR3 sequence is 15 residues long. In DNA form, the CDR3 reads TGTGCCAGCAGTTACACCCAGGGGGGAATAGATACGCAGTATTTT. Protein product: CASSYTQGGIDTQYF.

This clone has just one count. The V call is TRBV2, the J call TRBJ2-2; the D gene is possibly TRBD2 (6 bases). Trimming shortened V by 0 bases and J by 1 base, and 12 bases separated the two germline ends. The length of the CDR3 is 17 residues. Germline V gives CDR1 SNHLY, CDR2 FYNNEI. The CDR3 bases are TGTGCCAGCAGTGAAGCGCTTCCGGGACTGAACACCGGGGAGCTGTTTTTT. It specifies CASSEALPGLNTGELFF.

The V gene is TRBV15, the J gene TRBJ2-7, with a weak D call TRBD2 (6 bases). This CDR3 region has 15 residues. V was shortened by 1 base and J by 0 bases, with 10 bases between the two germline ends. In germline, CDR1 is LNHNV, CDR2 YYDKDF (reference sequence). CDR3 coding DNA: TGTGCCACCAGCAGAGGCGGGGTCAGCTCCTACGAGCAGTACTTC. Translated: CATSRGGVSSYEQYF.

The chain combines TRBV7-6 with TRBJ1-3; 9 bases align to TRBD1. The CDR3 sequence is 19 residues long. The germline V gene encodes CDR1 SGHVS and CDR2 FNYEAQ. The trim removed 5 bases at V and 4 bases at J, leaving 18 bases unmatched. The CDR3 DNA reads as TGTGCCAGCAGCCCAGTTGGTCAGGACAGGGGAGACAGCGGAAACACCATATATTTT. Translated: CASSPVGQDRGDSGNTIYF.